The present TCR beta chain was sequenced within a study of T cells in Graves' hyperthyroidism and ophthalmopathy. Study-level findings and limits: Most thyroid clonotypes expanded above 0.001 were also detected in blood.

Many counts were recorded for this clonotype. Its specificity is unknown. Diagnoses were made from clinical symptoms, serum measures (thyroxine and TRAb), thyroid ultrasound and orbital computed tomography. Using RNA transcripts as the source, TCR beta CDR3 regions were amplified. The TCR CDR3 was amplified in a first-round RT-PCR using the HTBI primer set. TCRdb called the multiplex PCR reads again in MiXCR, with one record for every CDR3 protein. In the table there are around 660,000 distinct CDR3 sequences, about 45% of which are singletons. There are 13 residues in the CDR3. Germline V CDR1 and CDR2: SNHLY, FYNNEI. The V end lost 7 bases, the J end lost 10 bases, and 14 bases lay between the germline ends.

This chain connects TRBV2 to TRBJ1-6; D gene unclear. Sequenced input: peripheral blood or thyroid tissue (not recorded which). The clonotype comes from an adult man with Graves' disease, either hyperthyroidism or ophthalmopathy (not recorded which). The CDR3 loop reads CASNEQGNSPLHF. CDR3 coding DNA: TGTGCCAGCAATGAGCAAGGGAACTCACCCCTCCACTTT.